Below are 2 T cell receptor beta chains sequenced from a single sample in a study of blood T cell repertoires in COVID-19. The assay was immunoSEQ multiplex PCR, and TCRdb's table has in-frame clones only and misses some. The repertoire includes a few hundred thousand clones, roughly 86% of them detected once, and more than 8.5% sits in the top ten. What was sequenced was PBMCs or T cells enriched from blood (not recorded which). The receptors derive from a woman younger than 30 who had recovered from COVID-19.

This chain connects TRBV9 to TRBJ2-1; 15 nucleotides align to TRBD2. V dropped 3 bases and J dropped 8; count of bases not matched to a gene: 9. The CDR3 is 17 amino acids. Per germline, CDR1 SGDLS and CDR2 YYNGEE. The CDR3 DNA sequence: TGTGCCAGCAGCGCAACCGGGACTAGCGGGGGGAGGCATGAGCAGTTCTTC. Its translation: CASSATGTSGGRHEQFF.

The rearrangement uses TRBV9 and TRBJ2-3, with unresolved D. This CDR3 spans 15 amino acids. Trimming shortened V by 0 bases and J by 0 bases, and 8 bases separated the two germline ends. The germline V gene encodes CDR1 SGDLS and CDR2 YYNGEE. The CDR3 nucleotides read TGTGCCAGCAGCGTAGGTTTCTTGAGCACAGATACGCAGTATTTT. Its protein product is CASSVGFLSTDTQYF. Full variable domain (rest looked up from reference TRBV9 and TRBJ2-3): DSGVTQTPKHLITATGQRVTLRCSPRSGDLSVYWYQQSLDQGLQFLIQYYNGEERAKGNILERFSAQQFPDLHSELNLSSLELGDSALYFCASSVGFLSTDTQYFGPGTRLTVL.